A single sample is the source of the 8 T cell receptor beta chains below, sequenced in a study of T cell repertoires in cytomegalovirus infection. Each CDR3 protein is one row after TCRdb ran MiXCR on the reads. The sample shows about 260,000 distinct CDR3 sequences, over 8% of them seen only once. Sequencing used PBMCs. Source of these receptors: a human donor in good health (CMV status not recorded). Some clones in this sample may be carry-over from other donors' samples.

This clonotype was seen repeatedly, ten times or more. CDR3 protein: CASSSTWTDNQPQHF. The CDR3 DNA reads TGTGCCAGCAGTTCCACGTGGACTGACAATCAGCCCCAGCATTTT. The chain links TRBV12-3 or TRBV12-4 to TRBJ1-5; D gene unclear. The length of the CDR3 is 15 residues. V lost 4 bases and J 3 bases, leaving 13 bases between the germline ends.

This clonotype was counted ten times or more. The rearrangement links TRBV7-9 to TRBJ2-7; 8 bases fit TRBD2. The CDR3 loop spans 17 amino acids. With 6 bases clipped from V and 2 bases from J, the junction kept 15 bases outside the gene matches. Germline V CDR1 and CDR2: SEHNR, FQNEAQ (reference sequence). CDR3 DNA sequence: TGTGCCAGCAGTCAAAAGCGGGGAGGAGCGGGAGCCTACGAGCAGTACTTC. It codes for CASSQKRGGAGAYEQYF. Based on the CDR3 plus reference TRBV7-9 and TRBJ2-7, the full variable domain is DTGVSQNPRHKITKRGQNVTFRCDPISEHNRLYWYRQTLGQGPEFLTYFQNEAQLEKSRLLSDRFSAERPKGSFSTLEIQRTEQGDSAMYLCASSQKRGGAGAYEQYFGPGTRLTVT.

The table lists this clonotype with many counts. This chain's CDR3 is CASSPGDRDYGYTF. CDR3 in DNA: TGTGCCAGCAGCCCGGGGGACAGGGACTATGGCTACACCTTC. J is TRBJ1-2 and V is TRBV7-2; the match to TRBD1 covers 9 bases. Germline V gives CDR1 SGHTA, CDR2 FQGNSA. J was trimmed by 3 bases and V by 5 bases; bases with no gene match: 4. This CDR3 spans 14 amino acids.

This clonotype was recorded at least ten times. The chain combines TRBV12-3 or TRBV12-4 with TRBJ1-2, with 7 nucleotides matching TRBD1. Unmatched junction bases numbered 12, after V lost 5 bases and J lost 3 bases. There are 16 residues in the CDR3. CDR3 coding DNA: TGTGCCAGCAGTGGGCCCAGGGGGACTCCTTACTATGGCTACACCTTC. This gives the protein CASSGPRGTPYYGYTF.

Note on this clonotype: Sequence at one end of the junction differs from germline and may be a read error. The V and J genes are TRBV29-1 and TRBJ2-7; 7 nucleotides agree with TRBD1. The CDR3 is 13 amino acids. CDR1 and CDR2 (germline): SQVTM, ANQGSEA. The CDR3: CSVEDRGGFDREF. CDR3 DNA sequence: TGCAGCGTTGAAGATCGAGGGGGCTTCGACAGGGAATTC.

This clonotype was recorded many times. V and J are TRBV7-2 and TRBJ2-2; 12 positions match TRBD2. The CDR3 extends over 17 amino acids. The germline V gene encodes CDR1 SGHTA and CDR2 FQGNSA. Trimming cost V 0 bases and J 6 bases; bases outside gene matches: 5. CDR3: CASSLARLAGVPGELFF. CDR3 coding DNA: TGTGCCAGCAGCTTAGCTCGACTAGCGGGGGTCCCCGGGGAGCTGTTTTTT.

This clonotype was detected only a few times. The V gene is TRBV6-5, the J gene TRBJ2-1; possible D gene TRBD1, 6 bases. Trimming took off 7 bases at V and 5 bases at J, with 21 bases between the two ends. The CDR3 runs 16 residues. Per germline, CDR1 MNHEY and CDR2 SVGAGI. CDR3 sequence (DNA): TGTGCCAGCAAATCCAGAAGGGGGAGTGGTAACAATGAGCAGTTCTTC. Amino acids: CASKSRRGSGNNEQFF.

This clonotype occurred a few times. The gene calls are TRBV20-1 and TRBJ1-5; the match to TRBD1 covers 12 bases. In germline, CDR1 is DFQATT, CDR2 SNEGSKA (reference sequence). The V and J ends lost 3 bases and 1 base, in that order; junction bases with no gene match: 4. The CDR3 spans 16 residues. CDR3 sequence (DNA): TGCAGTGCTAGGGGGGACAGGGGGCAAAGCAATCAGCCCCAGCATTTT. Amino acids: CSARGDRGQSNQPQHF.